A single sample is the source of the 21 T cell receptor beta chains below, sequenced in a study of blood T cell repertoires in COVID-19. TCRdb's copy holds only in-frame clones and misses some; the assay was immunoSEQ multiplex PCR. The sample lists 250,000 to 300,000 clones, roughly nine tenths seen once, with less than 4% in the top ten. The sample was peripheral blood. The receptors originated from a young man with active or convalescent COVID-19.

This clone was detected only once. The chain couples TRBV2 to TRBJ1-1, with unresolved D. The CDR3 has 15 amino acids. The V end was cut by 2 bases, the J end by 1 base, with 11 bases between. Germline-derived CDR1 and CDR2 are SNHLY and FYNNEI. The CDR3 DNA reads TGTGCCAGCAGTGAATCTATACAGAGGAACACTGAAGCTTTCTTT. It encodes CASSESIQRNTEAFF.

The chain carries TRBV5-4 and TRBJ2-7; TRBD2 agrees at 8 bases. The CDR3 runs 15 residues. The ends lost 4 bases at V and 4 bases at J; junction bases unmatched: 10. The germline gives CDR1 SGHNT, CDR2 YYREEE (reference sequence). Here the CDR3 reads CASSPGLVDPYEQYF. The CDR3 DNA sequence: TGTGCCAGCAGCCCGGGACTAGTAGATCCGTACGAGCAGTACTTC.

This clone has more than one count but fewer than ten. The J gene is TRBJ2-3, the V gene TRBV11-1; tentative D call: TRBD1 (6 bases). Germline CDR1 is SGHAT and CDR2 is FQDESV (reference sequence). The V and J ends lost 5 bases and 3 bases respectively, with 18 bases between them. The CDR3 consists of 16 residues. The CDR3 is CASSRIQGEWTDTQYF. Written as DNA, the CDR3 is TGTGCCAGCAGCCGTATACAGGGAGAATGGACAGATACGCAGTATTTT. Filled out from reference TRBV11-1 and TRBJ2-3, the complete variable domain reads EAEVAQSPRYKITEKSQAVAFWCDPISGHATLYWYRQILGQGPELLVQFQDESVVDDSQLPKDRFSAERLKGVDSTLKIQPAELGDSAMYLCASSRIQGEWTDTQYFGPGTRLTVL.

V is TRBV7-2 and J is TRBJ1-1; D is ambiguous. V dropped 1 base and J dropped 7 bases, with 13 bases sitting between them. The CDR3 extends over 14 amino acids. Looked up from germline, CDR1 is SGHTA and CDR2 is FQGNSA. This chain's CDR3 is CASSLGWRINEAFF. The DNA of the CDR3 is TGTGCCAGCAGCTTAGGGTGGCGGATTAATGAAGCTTTCTTT.

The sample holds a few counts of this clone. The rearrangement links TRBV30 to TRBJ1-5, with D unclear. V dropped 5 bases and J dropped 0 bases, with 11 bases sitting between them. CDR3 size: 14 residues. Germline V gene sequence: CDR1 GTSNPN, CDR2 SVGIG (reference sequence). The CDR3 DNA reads TGTGCCTGGGGCAGAATATATAGCAATCAGCCCCAGCATTTT. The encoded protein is CAWGRIYSNQPQHF. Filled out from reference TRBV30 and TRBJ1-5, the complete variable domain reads SQTIHQWPATLVQPVGSPLSLECTVEGTSNPNLYWYRQAAGRGLQLLFYSVGIGQISSEVPQNLSASRPQDRQFILSSKKLLLSDSGFYLCAWGRIYSNQPQHFGDGTRLSIL.

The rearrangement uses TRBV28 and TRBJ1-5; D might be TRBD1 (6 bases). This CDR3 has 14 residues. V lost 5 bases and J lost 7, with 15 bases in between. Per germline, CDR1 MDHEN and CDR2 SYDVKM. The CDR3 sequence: CASSSHTGRQPQHF. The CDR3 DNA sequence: TGTGCCAGCAGTAGTCATACAGGGAGACAGCCCCAGCATTTT.

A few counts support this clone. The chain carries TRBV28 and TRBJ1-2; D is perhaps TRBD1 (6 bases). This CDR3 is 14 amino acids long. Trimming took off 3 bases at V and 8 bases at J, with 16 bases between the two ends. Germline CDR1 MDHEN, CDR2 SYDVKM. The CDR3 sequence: CASSLPSRGAGYTF. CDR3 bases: TGTGCCAGCAGTTTGCCCTCCCGGGGGGCGGGCTACACCTTC.

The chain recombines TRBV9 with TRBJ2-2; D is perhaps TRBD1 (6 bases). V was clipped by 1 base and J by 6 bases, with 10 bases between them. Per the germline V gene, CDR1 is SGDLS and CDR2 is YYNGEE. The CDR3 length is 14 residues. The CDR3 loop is CASSVYRASGELFF. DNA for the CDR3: TGTGCCAGCAGCGTATACAGGGCTTCCGGGGAGCTGTTTTTT.

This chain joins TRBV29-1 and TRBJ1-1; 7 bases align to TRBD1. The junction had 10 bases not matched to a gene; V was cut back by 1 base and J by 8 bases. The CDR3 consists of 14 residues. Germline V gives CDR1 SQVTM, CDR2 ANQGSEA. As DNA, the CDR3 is TGCAGCGTTGAAGGGGGGACAGAGGGGGCAGAAGCTTTCTTT. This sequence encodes CSVEGGTEGAEAFF.

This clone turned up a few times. The CDR3 sequence is CASSQLGEAYEQYF. CDR3 in DNA: TGTGCCAGCAGCCAATTGGGGGAGGCCTACGAGCAGTACTTC. V and J are TRBV3-1 (or the pseudogene TRBV3-2) and TRBJ2-7; possibly TRBD2 for D (6 bases). Deletions cut 2 bases from V and 2 bases from J, with 10 bases between. CDR3 length equals 14 residues. Germline CDR1 and CDR2: LGHDT and YNNKEL (reference sequence).

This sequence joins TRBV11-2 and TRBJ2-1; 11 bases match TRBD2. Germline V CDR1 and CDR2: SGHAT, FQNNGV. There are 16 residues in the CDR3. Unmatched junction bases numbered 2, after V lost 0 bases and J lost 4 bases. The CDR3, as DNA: TGTGCCAGCAGCTTAGAACGACTAGCGGGGTACAATGAGCAGTTCTTC. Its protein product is CASSLERLAGYNEQFF. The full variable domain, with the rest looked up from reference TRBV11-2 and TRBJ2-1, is EAGVAQSPRYKIIEKRQSVAFWCNPISGHATLYWYQQILGQGPKLLIQFQNNGVVDDSQLPKDRFSAERLKGVDSTLKIQPAKLEDSAVYLCASSLERLAGYNEQFFGPGTRLTVL.

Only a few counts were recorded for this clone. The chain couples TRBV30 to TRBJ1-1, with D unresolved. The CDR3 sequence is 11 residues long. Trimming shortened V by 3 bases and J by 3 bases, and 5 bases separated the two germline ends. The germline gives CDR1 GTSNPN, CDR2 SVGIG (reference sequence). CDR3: CAWRRDTEAFF. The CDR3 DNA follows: TGTGCCTGGAGACGGGACACTGAAGCTTTCTTT.

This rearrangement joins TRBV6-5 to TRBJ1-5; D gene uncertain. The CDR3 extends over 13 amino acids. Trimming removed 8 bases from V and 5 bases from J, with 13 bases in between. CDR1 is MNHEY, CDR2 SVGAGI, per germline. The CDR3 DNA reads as TGTGCCAGCGGTCAAACGGTGGATCAGCCCCAGCATTTT. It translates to CASGQTVDQPQHF.

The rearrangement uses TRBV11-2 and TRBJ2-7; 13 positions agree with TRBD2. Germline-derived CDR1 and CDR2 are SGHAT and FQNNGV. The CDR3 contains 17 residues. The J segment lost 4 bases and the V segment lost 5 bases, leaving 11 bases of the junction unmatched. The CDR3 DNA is TGTGCCAGCAGCACACTAGCGGGGGGGCAAGTTTGGTACGAGCAGTACTTC. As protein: CASSTLAGGQVWYEQYF.

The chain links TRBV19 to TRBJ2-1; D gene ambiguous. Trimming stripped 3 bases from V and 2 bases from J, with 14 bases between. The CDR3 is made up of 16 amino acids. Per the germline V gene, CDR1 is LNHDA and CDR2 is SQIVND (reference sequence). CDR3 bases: TGTGCCAGTAGTATTTTTTCAGGCCGAACCTACAATGAGCAGTTCTTC. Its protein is CASSIFSGRTYNEQFF. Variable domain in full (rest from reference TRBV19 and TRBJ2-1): DGGITQSPKYLFRKEGQNVTLSCEQNLNHDAMYWYRQDPGQGLRLIYYSQIVNDFQKGDIAEGYSVSREKKESFPLTVTSAQKNPTAFYLCASSIFSGRTYNEQFFGPGTRLTVL.

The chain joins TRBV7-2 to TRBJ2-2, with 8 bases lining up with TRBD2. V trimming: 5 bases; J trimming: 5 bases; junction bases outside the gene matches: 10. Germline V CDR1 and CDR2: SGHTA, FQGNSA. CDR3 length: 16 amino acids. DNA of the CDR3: TGTGCCAGCAGCGCTACCGGGACTAGACAGACCGGGGAGCTGTTTTTT. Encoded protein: CASSATGTRQTGELFF.

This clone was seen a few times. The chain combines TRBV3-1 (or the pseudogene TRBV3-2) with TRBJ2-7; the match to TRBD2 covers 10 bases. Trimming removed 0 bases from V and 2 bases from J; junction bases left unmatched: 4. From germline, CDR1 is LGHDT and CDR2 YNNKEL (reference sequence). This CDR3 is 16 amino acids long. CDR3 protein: CASSQDAAGGTYEQYF. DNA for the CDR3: TGTGCCAGCAGCCAAGATGCAGCGGGAGGGACCTACGAGCAGTACTTC.

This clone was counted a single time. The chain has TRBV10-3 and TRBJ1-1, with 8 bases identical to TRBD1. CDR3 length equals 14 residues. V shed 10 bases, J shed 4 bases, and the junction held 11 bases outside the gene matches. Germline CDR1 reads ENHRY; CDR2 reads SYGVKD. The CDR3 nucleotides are TGTGCCACCATTGGGGCTACAGGGGGCACTGAAGCTTTCTTT. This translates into CATIGATGGTEAFF.

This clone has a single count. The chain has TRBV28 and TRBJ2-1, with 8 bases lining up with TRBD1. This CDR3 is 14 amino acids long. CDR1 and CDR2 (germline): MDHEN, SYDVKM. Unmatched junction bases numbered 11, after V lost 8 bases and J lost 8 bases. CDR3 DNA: TGTGCCAGCTTCAAGGACAGGGCTGGTTATGAGCAGTTCTTC. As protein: CASFKDRAGYEQFF.

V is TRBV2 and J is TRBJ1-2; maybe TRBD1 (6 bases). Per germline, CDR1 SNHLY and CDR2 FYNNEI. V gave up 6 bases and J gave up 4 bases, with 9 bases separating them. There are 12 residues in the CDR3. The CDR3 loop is CASSLDSYGYTF. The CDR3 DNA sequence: TGTGCCAGCAGCCTGGACAGCTATGGCTACACCTTC.

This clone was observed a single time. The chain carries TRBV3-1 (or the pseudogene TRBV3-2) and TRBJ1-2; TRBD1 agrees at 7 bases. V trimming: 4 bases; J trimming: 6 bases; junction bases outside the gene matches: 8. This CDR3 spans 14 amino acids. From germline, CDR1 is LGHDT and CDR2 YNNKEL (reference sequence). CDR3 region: CASSPRTGHDGYTF. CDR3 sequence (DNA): TGTGCCAGCAGCCCGAGGACAGGCCACGATGGCTACACCTTC.